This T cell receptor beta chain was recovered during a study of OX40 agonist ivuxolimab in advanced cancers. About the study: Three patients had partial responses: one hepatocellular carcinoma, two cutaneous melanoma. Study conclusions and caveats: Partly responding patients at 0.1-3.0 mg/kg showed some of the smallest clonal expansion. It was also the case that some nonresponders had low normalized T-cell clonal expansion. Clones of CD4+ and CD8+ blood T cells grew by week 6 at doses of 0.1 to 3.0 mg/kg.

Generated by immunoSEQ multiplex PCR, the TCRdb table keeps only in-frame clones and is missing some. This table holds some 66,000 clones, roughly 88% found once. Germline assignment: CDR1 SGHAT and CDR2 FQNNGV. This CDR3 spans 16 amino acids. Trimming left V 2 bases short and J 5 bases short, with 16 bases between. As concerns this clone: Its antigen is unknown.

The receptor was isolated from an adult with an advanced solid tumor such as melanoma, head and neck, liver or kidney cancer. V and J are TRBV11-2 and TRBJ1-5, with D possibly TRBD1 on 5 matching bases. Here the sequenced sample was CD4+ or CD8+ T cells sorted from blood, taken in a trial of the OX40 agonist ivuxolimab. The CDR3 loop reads CASSLQPPGTDQPQHF. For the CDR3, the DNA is TGTGCCAGCAGCTTACAGCCCCCAGGGACCGATCAGCCCCAGCATTTT.